Following are 8 T cell receptor beta chains from one sample sequenced in a study of early T cells in non-severe SARS-CoV-2 infection. TCRdb ran MiXCR on the 5' RACE reads and lists one entry per CDR3 protein. The sample gives 60,000 to 75,000 distinct CDR3 sequences, 4% to 6% of which show up once; roughly 3.6% is in the top ten. Sequenced material: whole blood, taken at baseline. All receptors come from an adult who was a healthcare worker with PCR-confirmed SARS-CoV-2 infection or an uninfected control (not recorded which). The donor label of this sample is uncertain.

Concerning this clonotype: A much larger clone sits a single nucleotide away, making a read error possible. This chain uses TRBV6-4 with TRBJ1-1; D unclear. Between the trimmed V and J ends, which lost 4 bases and 4 bases, there was a span of 10 bases. In germline, CDR1 is MRHNA, CDR2 SNTAGT. The CDR3 length is 13 residues. CDR3 protein: CASSVTAITEAFF. As DNA, the CDR3 is TGTGCCAGCAGTGTCACCGCGATCACTGAAGCTTTCTTT.

This clonotype was seen only a few times. The chain carries TRBV9 and TRBJ2-2; a possible D gene is TRBD1 (7 bases). V lost 0 bases and J lost 6, with 18 bases in between. In germline, CDR1 is SGDLS, CDR2 YYNGEE. This CDR3 has 17 residues. The CDR3 coding sequence is TGTGCCAGCAGCGTAGTTTCAGGGGGGAATCGGCCCGGGGAGCTGTTTTTT. It is translated as CASSVVSGGNRPGELFF.

This clonotype occurred once. A much larger clone is a single base away; this may be a read error. CDR3 in DNA: TGCAGCGTCAGGTCTTCGGGGGGCAATGAGCAGTTCTTC. It codes for CSVRSSGGNEQFF. The chain links TRBV29-1 to TRBJ2-1; 7 bases agree with TRBD2. This CDR3 has 13 amino acids. J lost 6 bases, V lost 6 bases, and 8 bases had no gene match. From germline, CDR1 is SQVTM and CDR2 ANQGSEA.

Only a few counts were recorded for this clonotype. The rearrangement uses TRBV29-1 and TRBJ1-2, with unresolved D. CDR1 is SQVTM, CDR2 ANQGSEA, per germline. Trimming left V 0 bases short and J 4 bases short, with 15 bases between. The CDR3 has 15 amino acids. The CDR3: CSVEDGDGDFYGYTF. The CDR3 nucleotides read TGCAGCGTTGAAGATGGAGACGGAGACTTCTATGGCTACACCTTC.

This clonotype came up many times. The J gene is TRBJ1-1, the V gene TRBV29-1; TRBD1 matches 10 bases. CDR1 and CDR2 from the germline V gene are SQVTM and ANQGSEA. The length of the CDR3 is 12 residues. V was clipped by 7 bases and J by 5 bases; unmatched bases: 4. Written as DNA, the CDR3 is TGCAGCGGGGACAGGGGTAAGACTGAAGCTTTCTTT. Amino acids: CSGDRGKTEAFF.

This clonotype has at least ten counts. The chain uses TRBV29-1 and TRBJ2-1; D may be TRBD2 (7 bases). Trimming took 2 bases from V and 4 from J, leaving 15 bases between them. The CDR3 contains 15 residues. Germline V gene lookup returns CDR1 SQVTM and CDR2 ANQGSEA. The CDR3 DNA sequence: TGCAGCGTTGAATACCCGGGGGGCAGGTACAATGAGCAGTTCTTC. This sequence encodes CSVEYPGGRYNEQFF.

V usage is TRBV5-1 and J usage is TRBJ2-3; 10 nucleotides align to TRBD2. Trimming took 1 base from V and 3 from J; bases not matched to a gene: 8. This CDR3 has 17 residues. Per germline, CDR1 SGHRS and CDR2 YFSETQ. CDR3 sequence: CASSLSSGAGGTDTQYF. The CDR3, as DNA: TGCGCCAGCAGCTTGAGTAGCGGAGCGGGGGGGACAGATACGCAGTATTTT.

The chain combines TRBV5-1 with TRBJ2-1, with 14 bases fitting TRBD2. CDR1 and CDR2 (germline): SGHRS, YFSETQ. The CDR3 loop spans 16 amino acids. Trimming removed 1 base from V and 8 bases from J; junction bases left unmatched: 5. CDR3 DNA: TGCGCCAGCAGCTTGAGGGGACTAGCGGGGGAGCATGAGCAGTTCTTC. Translated: CASSLRGLAGEHEQFF.